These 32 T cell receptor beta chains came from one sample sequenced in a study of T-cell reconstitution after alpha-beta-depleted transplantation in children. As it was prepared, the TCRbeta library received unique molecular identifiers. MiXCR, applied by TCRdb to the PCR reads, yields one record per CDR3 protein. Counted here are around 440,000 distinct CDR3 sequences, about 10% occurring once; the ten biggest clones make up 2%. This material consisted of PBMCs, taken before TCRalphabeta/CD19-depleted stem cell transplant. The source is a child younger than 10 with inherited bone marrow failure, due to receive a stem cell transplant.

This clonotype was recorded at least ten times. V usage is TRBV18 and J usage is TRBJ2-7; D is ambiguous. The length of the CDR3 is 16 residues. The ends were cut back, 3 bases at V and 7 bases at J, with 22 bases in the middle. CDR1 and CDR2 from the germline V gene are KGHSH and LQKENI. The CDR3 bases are TGTGCCAGCTCACCGAACCAGGACCCCGGGTCTGGGGAGCAGTACTTC. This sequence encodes CASSPNQDPGSGEQYF.

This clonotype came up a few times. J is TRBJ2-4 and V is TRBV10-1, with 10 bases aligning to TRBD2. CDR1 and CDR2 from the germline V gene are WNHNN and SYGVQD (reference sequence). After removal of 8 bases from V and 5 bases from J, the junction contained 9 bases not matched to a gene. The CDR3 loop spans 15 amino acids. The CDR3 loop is CASSQAGGPENIQYF. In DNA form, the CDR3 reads TGCGCCAGCTCTCAAGCGGGAGGGCCTGAAAACATTCAGTACTTC.

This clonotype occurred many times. CDR3 region: CASSLELGEQFF. CDR3 coding DNA: TGTGCCAGCAGTTTGGAGTTGGGGGAGCAGTTCTTC. This chain connects TRBV12-3 or TRBV12-4 to TRBJ2-1; D call uncertain. Trimming removed 3 bases at V and 10 bases at J, with 10 bases between. The CDR3 totals 12 residues.

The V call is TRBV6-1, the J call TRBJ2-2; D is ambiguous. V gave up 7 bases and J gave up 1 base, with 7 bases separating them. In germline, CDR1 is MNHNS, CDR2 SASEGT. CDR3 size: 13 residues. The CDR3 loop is CASTGQNTGELFF. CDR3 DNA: TGTGCCAGCACCGGGCAGAACACCGGGGAGCTGTTTTTT.

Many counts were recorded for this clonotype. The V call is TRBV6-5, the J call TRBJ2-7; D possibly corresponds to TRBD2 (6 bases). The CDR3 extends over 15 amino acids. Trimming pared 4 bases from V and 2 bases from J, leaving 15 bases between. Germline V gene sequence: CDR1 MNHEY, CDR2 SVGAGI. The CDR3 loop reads CASSFHSSGAYEQYF. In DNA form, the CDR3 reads TGTGCCAGCAGTTTCCACTCTTCGGGGGCCTACGAGCAGTACTTC.

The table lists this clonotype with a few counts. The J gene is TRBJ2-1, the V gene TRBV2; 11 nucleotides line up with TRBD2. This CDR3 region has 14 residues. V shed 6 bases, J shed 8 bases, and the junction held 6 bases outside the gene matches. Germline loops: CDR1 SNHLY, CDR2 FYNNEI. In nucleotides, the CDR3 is TGTGCCAGCAGGGCGACTAGCGGGAATGATGAGCAGTTCTTC. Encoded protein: CASRATSGNDEQFF.

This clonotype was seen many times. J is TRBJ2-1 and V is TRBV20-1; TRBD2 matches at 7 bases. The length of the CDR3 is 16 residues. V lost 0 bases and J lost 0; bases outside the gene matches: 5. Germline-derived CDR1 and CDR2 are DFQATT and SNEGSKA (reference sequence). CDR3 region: CSARDSGGSSYNEQFF. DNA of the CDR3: TGCAGTGCTAGAGATTCGGGCGGGAGCTCCTACAATGAGCAGTTCTTC.

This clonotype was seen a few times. The CDR3 loop reads CASSLQVNQPQHF. The CDR3 DNA follows: TGTGCCAGCAGCTTACAAGTAAATCAGCCCCAGCATTTT. The chain joins TRBV7-2 to TRBJ1-5; no clear D. V was pared by 2 bases and J by 4 bases, with 6 bases between. The V gene's germline CDR1 is SGHTA and CDR2 FQGNSA. This CDR3 is 13 amino acids long.

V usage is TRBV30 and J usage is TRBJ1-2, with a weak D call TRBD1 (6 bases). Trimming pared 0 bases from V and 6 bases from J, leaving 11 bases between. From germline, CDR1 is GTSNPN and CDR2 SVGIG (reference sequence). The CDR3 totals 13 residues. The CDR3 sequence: CAWSVPGVHGYTF. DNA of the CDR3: TGTGCCTGGAGTGTACCAGGGGTCCATGGCTACACCTTC.

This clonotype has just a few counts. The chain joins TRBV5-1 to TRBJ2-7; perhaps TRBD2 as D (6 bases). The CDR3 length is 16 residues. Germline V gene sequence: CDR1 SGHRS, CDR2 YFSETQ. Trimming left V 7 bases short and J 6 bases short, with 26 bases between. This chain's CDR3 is CASQRMAEGGRGEQYF. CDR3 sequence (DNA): TGCGCCAGCCAGAGGATGGCGGAGGGAGGAAGGGGCGAGCAGTACTTC.

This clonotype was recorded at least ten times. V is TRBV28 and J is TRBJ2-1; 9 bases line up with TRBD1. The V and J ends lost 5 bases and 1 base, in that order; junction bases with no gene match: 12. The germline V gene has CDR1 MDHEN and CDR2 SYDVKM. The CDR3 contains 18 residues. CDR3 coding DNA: TGTGCCAGCAGTCCCCCACAGCACAGGGGGCTTTCCTACAATGAGCAGTTCTTC. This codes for CASSPPQHRGLSYNEQFF.

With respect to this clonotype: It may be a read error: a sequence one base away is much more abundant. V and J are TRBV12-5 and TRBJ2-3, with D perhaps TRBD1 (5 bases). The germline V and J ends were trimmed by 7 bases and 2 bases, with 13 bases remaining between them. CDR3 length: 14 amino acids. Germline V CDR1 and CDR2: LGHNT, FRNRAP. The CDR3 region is CASEWGTTTDTQYF. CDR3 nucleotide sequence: TGTGCTAGTGAATGGGGCACTACCACAGATACGCAGTATTTT.

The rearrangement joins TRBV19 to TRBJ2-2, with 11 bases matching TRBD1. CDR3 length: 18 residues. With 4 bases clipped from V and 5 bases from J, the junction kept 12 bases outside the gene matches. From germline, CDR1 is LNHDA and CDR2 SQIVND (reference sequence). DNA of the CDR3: TGTGCCAGTAGTACCGGGACAGGGGGATCGATGGGTACCGGGGAGCTGTTTTTT. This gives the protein CASSTGTGGSMGTGELFF.

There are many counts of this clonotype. The DNA of the CDR3 is TGTGCCAGCAGCCAAGGACCGTTAGAGACCCAGTACTTC. It is translated as CASSQGPLETQYF. This sequence joins TRBV14 and TRBJ2-5; D is ambiguous. V shed 1 base and J shed 4 bases, with 7 bases lying between them. This CDR3 comprises 13 residues. Germline V gives CDR1 SGHDN, CDR2 FVKESK. Drawing the rest from reference TRBV14 and TRBJ2-5, the complete variable domain is EAGVTQFPSHSVIEKGQTVTLRCDPISGHDNLYWYRRVMGKEIKFLLHFVKESKQDESGMPNNRFLAERTGGTYSTLKVQPAELEDSGVYFCASSQGPLETQYFGPGTRLLVL.

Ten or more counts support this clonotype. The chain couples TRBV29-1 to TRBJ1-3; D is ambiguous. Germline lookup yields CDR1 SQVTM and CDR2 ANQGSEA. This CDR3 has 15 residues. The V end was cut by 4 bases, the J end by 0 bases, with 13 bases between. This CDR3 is CSVGGVARSGNTIYF. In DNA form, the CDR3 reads TGCAGCGTTGGAGGAGTGGCCCGCTCTGGAAACACCATATATTTT.

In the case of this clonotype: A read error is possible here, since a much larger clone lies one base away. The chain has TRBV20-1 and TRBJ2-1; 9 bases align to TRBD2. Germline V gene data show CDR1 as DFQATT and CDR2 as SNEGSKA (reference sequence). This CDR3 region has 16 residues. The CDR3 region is CSARGVAGEIYNDQFF. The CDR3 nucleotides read TGCAGTGCTAGAGGGGTAGCGGGAGAAATTTACAATGACCAGTTCTTC.

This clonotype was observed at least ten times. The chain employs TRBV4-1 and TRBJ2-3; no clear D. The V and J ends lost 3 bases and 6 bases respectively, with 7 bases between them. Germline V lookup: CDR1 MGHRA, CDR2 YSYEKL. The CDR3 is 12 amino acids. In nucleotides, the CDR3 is TGCGCCAGCAGCCATGAAGGGGATACGCAGTATTTT. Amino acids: CASSHEGDTQYF.

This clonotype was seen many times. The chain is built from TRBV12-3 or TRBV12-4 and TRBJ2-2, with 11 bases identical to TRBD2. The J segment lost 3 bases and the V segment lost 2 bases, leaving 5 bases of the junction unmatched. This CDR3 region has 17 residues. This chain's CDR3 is CASSLIAGGPDTGELFF. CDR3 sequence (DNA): TGTGCCAGCAGTTTAATAGCGGGAGGGCCGGACACCGGGGAGCTGTTTTTT.

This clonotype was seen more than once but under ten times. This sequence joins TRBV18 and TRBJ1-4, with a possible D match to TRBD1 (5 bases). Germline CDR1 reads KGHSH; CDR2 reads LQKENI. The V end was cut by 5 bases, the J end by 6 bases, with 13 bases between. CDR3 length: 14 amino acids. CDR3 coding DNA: TGTGCCAGCTCAGTGGCAGGGAAGGATGAAAAACTGTTTTTT. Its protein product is CASSVAGKDEKLFF.

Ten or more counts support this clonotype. The chain's CDR3 is CASSFIAGDEQFF. The CDR3 DNA sequence: TGTGCCAGCAGTTTTATTGCAGGGGATGAGCAGTTCTTC. The chain links TRBV28 to TRBJ2-1; D perhaps matches TRBD1 (6 bases). CDR1 and CDR2 from the germline V gene are MDHEN and SYDVKM. V lost 3 bases to trimming and J lost 8 bases, with 11 bases between them. This CDR3 region has 13 residues.

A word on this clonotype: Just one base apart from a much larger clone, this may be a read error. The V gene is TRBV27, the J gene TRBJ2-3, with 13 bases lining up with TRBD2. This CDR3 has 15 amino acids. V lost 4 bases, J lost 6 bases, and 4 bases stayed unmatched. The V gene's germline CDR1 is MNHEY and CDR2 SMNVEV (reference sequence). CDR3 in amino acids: CASSSLAGGGDTQYF. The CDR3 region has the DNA TGTGCCAGCAGTTCACTAGCGGGAGGGGGGGATACGCAGTATTTT.

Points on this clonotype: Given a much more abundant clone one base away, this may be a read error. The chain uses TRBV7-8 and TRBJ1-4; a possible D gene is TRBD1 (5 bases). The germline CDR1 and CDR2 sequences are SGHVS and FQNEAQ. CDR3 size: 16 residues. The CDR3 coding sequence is TGTGCCAGCAGCTTAGTTAGGAGGGGCACTAATGAAAACCTGTTTTTT. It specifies CASSLVRRGTNENLFF.

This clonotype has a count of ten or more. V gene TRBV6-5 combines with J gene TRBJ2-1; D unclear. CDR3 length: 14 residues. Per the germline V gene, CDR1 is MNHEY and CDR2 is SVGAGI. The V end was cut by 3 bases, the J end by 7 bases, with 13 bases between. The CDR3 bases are TGTGCCAGCAGTTATGGGTCCCTCCGTAATGAGCAGTTCTTC. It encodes CASSYGSLRNEQFF.

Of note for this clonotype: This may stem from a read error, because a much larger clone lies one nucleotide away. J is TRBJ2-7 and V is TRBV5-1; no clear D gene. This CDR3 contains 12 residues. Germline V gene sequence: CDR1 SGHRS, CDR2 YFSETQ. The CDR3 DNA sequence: TGCGCCAGCAGCGTCAGCTCCTACGAGCTGTACTTC. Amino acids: CASSVSSYELYF. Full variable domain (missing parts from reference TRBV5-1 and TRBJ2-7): KAGVTQTPRYLIKTRGQQVTLSCSPISGHRSVSWYQQTPGQGLQFLFEYFSETQRNKGNFPGRFSGRQFSNSRSEMNVSTLELGDSALYLCASSVSSYELYFGPGTRLTVT.

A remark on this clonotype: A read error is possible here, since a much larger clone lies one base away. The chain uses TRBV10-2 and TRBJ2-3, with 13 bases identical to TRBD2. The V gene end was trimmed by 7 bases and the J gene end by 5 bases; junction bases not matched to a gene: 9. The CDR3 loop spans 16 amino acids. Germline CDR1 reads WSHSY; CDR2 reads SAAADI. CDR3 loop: CASKKGLAGVGDTQYF. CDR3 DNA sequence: TGCGCCAGCAAAAAAGGACTAGCGGGAGTGGGAGATACGCAGTATTTT.

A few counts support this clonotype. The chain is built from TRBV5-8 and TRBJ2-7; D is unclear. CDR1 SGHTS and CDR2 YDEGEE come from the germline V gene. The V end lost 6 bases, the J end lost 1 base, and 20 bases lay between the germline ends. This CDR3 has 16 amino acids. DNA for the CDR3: TGTGCCAGCAACGGAGACGGGCCATCACGTTCCTACGAGCAGTACTTC. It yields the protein CASNGDGPSRSYEQYF. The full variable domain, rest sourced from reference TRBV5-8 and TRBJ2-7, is EAGVTQSPTHLIKTRGQQATLRCSPISGHTSVYWYQQALGLGLQFLLWYDEGEERNRGNFPPRFSGRQFPNYSSELNVNALELEDSALYLCASNGDGPSRSYEQYFGPGTRLTVT.

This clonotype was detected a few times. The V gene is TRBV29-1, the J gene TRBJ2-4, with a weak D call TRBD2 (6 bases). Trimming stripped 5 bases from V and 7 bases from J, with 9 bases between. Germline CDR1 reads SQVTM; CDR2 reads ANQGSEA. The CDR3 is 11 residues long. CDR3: CSVSRGNIQYF. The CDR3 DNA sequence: TGCAGCGTTTCCCGGGGGAACATTCAGTACTTC.

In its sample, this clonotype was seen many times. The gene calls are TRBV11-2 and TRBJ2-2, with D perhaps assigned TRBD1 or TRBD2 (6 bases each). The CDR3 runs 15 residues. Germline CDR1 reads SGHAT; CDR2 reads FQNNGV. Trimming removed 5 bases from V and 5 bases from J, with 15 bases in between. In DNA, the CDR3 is TGTGCCAGCAGCCTGAGGGGGGAAGGGACCGGGGAGCTGTTTTTT. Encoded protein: CASSLRGEGTGELFF.

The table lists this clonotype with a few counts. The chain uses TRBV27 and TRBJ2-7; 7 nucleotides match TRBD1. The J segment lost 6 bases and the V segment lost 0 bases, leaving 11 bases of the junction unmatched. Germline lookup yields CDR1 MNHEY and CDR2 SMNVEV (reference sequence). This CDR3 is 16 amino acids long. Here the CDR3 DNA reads TGTGCCAGCAGTTTATCCCTCGGGACAGTTCTAGGCGAGCAGTACTTC. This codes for CASSLSLGTVLGEQYF.

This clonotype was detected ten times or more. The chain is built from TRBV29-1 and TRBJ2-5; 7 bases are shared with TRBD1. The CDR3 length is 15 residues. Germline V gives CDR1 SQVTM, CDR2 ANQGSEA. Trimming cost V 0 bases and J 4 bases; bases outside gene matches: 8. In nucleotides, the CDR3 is TGCAGCGTTGAAGATAGTAGGGGGCGCGTAGAGACCCAGTACTTC. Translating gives CSVEDSRGRVETQYF.

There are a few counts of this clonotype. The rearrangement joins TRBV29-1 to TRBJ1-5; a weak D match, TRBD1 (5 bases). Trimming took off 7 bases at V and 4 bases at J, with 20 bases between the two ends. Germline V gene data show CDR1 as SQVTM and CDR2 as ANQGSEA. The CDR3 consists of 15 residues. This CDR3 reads CSALTDIPPNQPQHF. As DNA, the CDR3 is TGCAGCGCCCTAACGGACATTCCCCCAAATCAGCCCCAGCATTTT.

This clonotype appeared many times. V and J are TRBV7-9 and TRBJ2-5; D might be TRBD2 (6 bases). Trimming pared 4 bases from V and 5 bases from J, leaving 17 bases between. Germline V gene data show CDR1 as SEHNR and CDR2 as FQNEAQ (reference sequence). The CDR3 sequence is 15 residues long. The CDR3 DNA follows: TGTGCCAGCAGCTCAAAGACCCGTCGGGGGGAGACCCAGTACTTC. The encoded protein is CASSSKTRRGETQYF.